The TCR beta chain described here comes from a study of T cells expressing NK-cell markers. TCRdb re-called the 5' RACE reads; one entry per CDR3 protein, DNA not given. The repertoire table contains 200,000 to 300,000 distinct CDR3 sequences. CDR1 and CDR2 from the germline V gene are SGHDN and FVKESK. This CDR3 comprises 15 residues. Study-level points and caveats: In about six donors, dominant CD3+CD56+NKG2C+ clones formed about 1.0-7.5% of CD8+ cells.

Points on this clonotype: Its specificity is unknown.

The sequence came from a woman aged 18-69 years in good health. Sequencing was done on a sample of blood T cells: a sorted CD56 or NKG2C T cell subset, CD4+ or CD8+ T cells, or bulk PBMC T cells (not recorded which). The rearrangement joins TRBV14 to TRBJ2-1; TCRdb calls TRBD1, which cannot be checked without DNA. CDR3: CASSQPRTAYNEQFF.